One sample yielded the 32 T cell receptor beta chains listed below, sequenced in a study of blood T cell repertoires in COVID-19. Sequencing was performed with immunoSEQ multiplex PCR; in TCRdb, only in-frame clones are kept and a portion is missing. The sample lists roughly 62,000 clones; around 90% were seen once. The sequencing sample was made of peripheral blood. The receptor source for this set is a human donor with acute or convalescent COVID-19. The donor label of this sample is uncertain.

The J gene is TRBJ2-5, the V gene TRBV6-2 or TRBV6-3; D remains unclear. Germline V gives CDR1 MNHEY, CDR2 SVGEGT. The ends were cut back, 0 bases at V and 5 bases at J, with 10 bases in the middle. This CDR3 is 14 amino acids long. The DNA for the CDR3 is TGTGCCAGCAGTTACTCGACTGGTCGGGAGACCCAGTACTTC. It encodes CASSYSTGRETQYF.

The J gene is TRBJ2-3, the V gene TRBV12-5, with TRBD1 matching over 9 bases. Trimming removed 3 bases from V and 0 bases from J; junction bases left unmatched: 1. Germline V CDR1 and CDR2: LGHNT, FRNRAP. This CDR3 comprises 15 residues. The CDR3 sequence is CASGLGTGSTDTQYF. The CDR3 DNA is TGTGCTAGTGGTTTAGGGACAGGGAGCACAGATACGCAGTATTTT.

The chain combines TRBV21-1 with TRBJ2-3; TRBD2, as called in the table, went unchecked against the DNA. TRBV21-1 is deemed a pseudogene. This CDR3 region has 16 residues. The CDR3 coding sequence is TGTGCCAGCAGCAAAGCGACTAGCGGGGGGCGTGATACGCAGTATTTT. Translating it yields CASSKATSGGRDTQYF.

The J gene is TRBJ2-5, the V gene TRBV15; unclear D gene. V was trimmed by 0 bases and J by 4 bases, leaving 12 bases between them. CDR1 is LNHNV, CDR2 YYDKDF, per germline (reference sequence). The CDR3 is made up of 15 amino acids. In DNA form, the CDR3 reads TGTGCCACCAGCAGAGATAGAAAGCCGGGAGAGACCCAGTACTTC. Translated, it gives CATSRDRKPGETQYF.

V gene TRBV14 combines with J gene TRBJ2-1, with 8 bases aligning to TRBD2. Germline V CDR1 and CDR2: SGHDN, FVKESK. The CDR3 runs to 16 residues. Unmatched junction bases numbered 7, after V lost 4 bases and J lost 2 bases. The CDR3 DNA follows: TGTGCCAGCAGCCGCCCCGGGGGGGAGGCCTACAATGAGCAGTTCTTC. Translated, it gives CASSRPGGEAYNEQFF. The variable domain in full, with the rest retrieved from reference TRBV14 and TRBJ2-1, is EAGVTQFPSHSVIEKGQTVTLRCDPISGHDNLYWYRRVMGKEIKFLLHFVKESKQDESGMPNNRFLAERTGGTYSTLKVQPAELEDSGVYFCASSRPGGEAYNEQFFGPGTRLTVL.

The rearrangement uses TRBV5-1 and TRBJ1-1; 7 positions agree with TRBD1. CDR3 length: 15 residues. With V trimmed by 5 bases and J by 1 base, 8 bases remained unmatched. The germline V gene encodes CDR1 SGHRS and CDR2 YFSETQ. The chain's CDR3 is CASSRTGTANTEAFF. The DNA for the CDR3 is TGCGCCAGCAGTCGTACAGGGACAGCGAACACTGAAGCTTTCTTT.

The chain carries TRBV5-1 and TRBJ1-3, with D possibly TRBD1 on 5 matching bases. Germline lookup yields CDR1 SGHRS and CDR2 YFSETQ. The CDR3 has 17 amino acids. V was shortened by 4 bases and J by 0 bases, with 17 bases between the two germline ends. Here the CDR3 reads CASSLGAVALSGNTIYF. The DNA for the CDR3 is TGCGCCAGCAGCCTAGGGGCGGTTGCCCTCTCTGGAAACACCATATATTTT.

The rearrangement links TRBV24-1 to TRBJ1-5; D possibly corresponds to TRBD1 (5 bases). V dropped 2 bases and J dropped 2 bases, with 12 bases sitting between them. Germline CDR1 is KGHDR and CDR2 is SFDVKD. The CDR3 runs 16 residues. The CDR3 region has the DNA TGTGCCACCAGTGATTCCAGGGAAGATGGCAATCAGCCCCAGCATTTT. This gives the protein CATSDSREDGNQPQHF.

The rearrangement uses TRBV5-3 and TRBJ1-1; 7 positions match TRBD1. TRBV5-3 qualifies as an ORF whose function is uncertain. J lost 3 bases, V lost 4 bases, and 9 bases had no gene match. The CDR3 covers 15 residues. The CDR3 loop is CARSETGYFYTEAFF. CDR3 in DNA: TGTGCCAGAAGCGAGACAGGGTATTTCTACACTGAAGCTTTCTTT.

The chain carries TRBV13 and TRBJ2-7; 7 bases align to TRBD1. This CDR3 is 15 amino acids long. The V and J ends lost 3 bases and 4 bases, in that order; junction bases with no gene match: 9. CDR1 is PRHDT and CDR2 is FYEKMQ in the germline V gene (reference sequence). The CDR3 loop reads CASSFWSGGRYEQYF. The CDR3 region has the DNA TGTGCCAGCAGCTTCTGGTCAGGGGGAAGATACGAGCAGTACTTC.

The chain combines TRBV7-9 with TRBJ2-5, with TRBD2 identical over 9 bases. With 3 bases clipped from V and 0 bases from J, the junction kept 5 bases outside the gene matches. This CDR3 is 16 amino acids long. CDR1 is SEHNR, CDR2 FQNEAQ, per germline (reference sequence). CDR3 protein: CASSFGSGGYQETQYF. The CDR3 region has the DNA TGTGCCAGCAGCTTCGGGAGCGGGGGGTACCAAGAGACCCAGTACTTC.

CDR3 DNA sequence: TGTGCCAGCAGCTTAGCGCTCCTAGCCGGCTACGAGCAGTACTTC. Its translation is CASSLALLAGYEQYF. V is TRBV7-2 and J is TRBJ2-7, with D perhaps TRBD2 (5 bases). CDR1 SGHTA and CDR2 FQGNSA come from the germline V gene. The ends were cut back, 0 bases at V and 3 bases at J, with 12 bases in the middle. This CDR3 has 15 residues.

This rearrangement joins TRBV2 to TRBJ1-6, with 8 bases fitting TRBD1. V was clipped by 3 bases and J by 10 bases; unmatched bases: 5. Per the germline V gene, CDR1 is SNHLY and CDR2 is FYNNEI. The CDR3 contains 14 residues. CDR3 sequence (DNA): TGTGCCAGCAGTGAGGCAGGGGGCTTGTCACCCCTCCACTTT. Its translation is CASSEAGGLSPLHF.

V is TRBV10-2 and J is TRBJ1-4; unclear D gene. Germline V gene sequence: CDR1 WSHSY, CDR2 SAAADI. The CDR3 extends over 11 amino acids. Trimming removed 6 bases from V and 11 bases from J, with 10 bases in between. The CDR3 here is CASREEMKLFF. For the CDR3, the DNA is TGCGCCAGCAGAGAAGAGATGAAACTGTTTTTT.

The J gene is TRBJ1-1, the V gene TRBV11-2; D uncertain. The V gene lost 4 bases and the J gene lost 4 bases, with 16 bases spanning the gap. Germline loops: CDR1 SGHAT, CDR2 FQNNGV. The CDR3 has 15 residues. The CDR3 DNA sequence: TGTGCCAGCAGCTCACGGGATGCGCGGGGCACTGAAGCTTTCTTT. It encodes CASSSRDARGTEAFF.

Written as DNA, the CDR3 is TGCGCCAGCAGCTTGGAAGGGGGCACTGAAGCTTTCTTT. It encodes CASSLEGGTEAFF. The chain couples TRBV5-1 to TRBJ1-1, with D perhaps TRBD1 (6 bases). This CDR3 has 13 residues. Germline loops: CDR1 SGHRS, CDR2 YFSETQ. V was clipped by 0 bases and J by 4 bases, with 7 bases between them. Complete variable domain (other parts from reference TRBV5-1 and TRBJ1-1): KAGVTQTPRYLIKTRGQQVTLSCSPISGHRSVSWYQQTPGQGLQFLFEYFSETQRNKGNFPGRFSGRQFSNSRSEMNVSTLELGDSALYLCASSLEGGTEAFFGQGTRLTVV.

The V gene is TRBV10-3, the J gene TRBJ2-5, with D possibly being TRBD2 (6 bases). V lost 8 bases and J 5 bases, leaving 12 bases between the germline ends. The CDR3 consists of 12 residues. Germline-derived CDR1 and CDR2 are ENHRY and SYGVKD. The CDR3 DNA sequence: TGTGCCATCCGGGAGAGAGGGGAGACCCAGTACTTC. As protein: CAIRERGETQYF.

The chain employs TRBV28 and TRBJ1-3, with D unclear. The V and J ends lost 5 bases and 4 bases respectively, with 18 bases between them. Per germline, CDR1 MDHEN and CDR2 SYDVKM. This CDR3 spans 16 amino acids. DNA for the CDR3: TGTGCCAGCAGTCCCCCCACGGGGATGAAAGGAAACACCATATATTTT. Its translation is CASSPPTGMKGNTIYF.

V gene TRBV23-1 combines with J gene TRBJ1-2; D unresolved. TRBV23-1 falls under the ORF class, with uncertain function. The V end lost 0 bases, the J end lost 5 bases, and 7 bases lay between the germline ends. This CDR3 is 13 amino acids long. CDR3 nucleotide sequence: TGCGCCAGCAGTCAATCACCGCGATATGGCTACACCTTC. Translation: CASSQSPRYGYTF.

This chain uses TRBV28 with TRBJ1-2; 7 bases match TRBD1. The trim removed 7 bases at V and 8 bases at J, leaving 10 bases unmatched. Germline V gene sequence: CDR1 MDHEN, CDR2 SYDVKM. The CDR3 has 13 amino acids. CDR3 sequence (DNA): TGTGCCAGCACCCAGAAAGGGGGCTTCGGCTACACCTTC. Its protein product is CASTQKGGFGYTF.

V gene TRBV10-3 combines with J gene TRBJ2-7; weak D call: TRBD1 (6 bases). Trimming left V 5 bases short and J 2 bases short, with 13 bases between. Germline assignment: CDR1 ENHRY and CDR2 SYGVKD. The CDR3 has 14 residues. CDR3 in DNA: TGTGCCATCAGTCAGGGGTTAGGAGCCTACGAGCAGTACTTC. Protein product: CAISQGLGAYEQYF.

The chain carries TRBV7-2 and TRBJ2-3; 9 bases map to TRBD2. The V gene end was trimmed by 5 bases and the J gene end by 1 base; junction bases not matched to a gene: 10. The germline V gene has CDR1 SGHTA and CDR2 FQGNSA. The CDR3 is made up of 17 amino acids. The CDR3: CASSPRRRTSGTDTQYF. CDR3 sequence (DNA): TGTGCCAGCAGCCCCCGCCGTCGGACTAGCGGCACAGATACGCAGTATTTT.

V and J are TRBV7-8 and TRBJ2-2, with 10 bases identical to TRBD2. Germline CDR1 reads SGHVS; CDR2 reads FQNEAQ. This CDR3 region has 15 residues. The trim removed 6 bases at V and 3 bases at J, leaving 4 bases unmatched. CDR3 coding DNA: TGTGCCAGCAGTTATCTAGCGGGAGACACCGGGGAGCTGTTTTTT. Amino acid sequence: CASSYLAGDTGELFF.

This chain joins TRBV19 and TRBJ1-5; D gene uncertain. Germline lookup yields CDR1 LNHDA and CDR2 SQIVND (reference sequence). Trimming left V 3 bases short and J 2 bases short, with 11 bases between. This CDR3 has 15 residues. The CDR3 DNA is TGTGCCAGTAGTATTGTCATGGAGGGCAATCAGCCCCAGCATTTT. The encoded protein is CASSIVMEGNQPQHF.

The chain combines TRBV4-1 with TRBJ2-5, with D perhaps TRBD2 (5 bases). The germline V and J ends were trimmed by 6 bases and 1 base, with 12 bases remaining between them. The germline V gene encodes CDR1 MGHRA and CDR2 YSYEKL. This CDR3 region has 14 residues. The CDR3 DNA reads as TGCGCCAGCAGTACCCGGAGCGGCCAAGAGACCCAGTACTTC. The encoded protein is CASSTRSGQETQYF.

The gene calls are TRBV11-3 and TRBJ2-5, with TRBD1 matching 11 bases. V gave up 3 bases and J gave up 7 bases; unmatched junction bases: 1. Germline values: CDR1 SGHNT, CDR2 YENEEA. There are 13 residues in the CDR3. This CDR3 is CASSFGQGATQYF. The CDR3 DNA sequence: TGTGCCAGCAGCTTCGGACAGGGGGCGACCCAGTACTTC.

The chain has TRBV19 and TRBJ1-6; TRBD1 matches at 12 bases. Trimming took 4 bases from V and 9 from J; bases not matched to a gene: 13. This CDR3 is built from 18 residues. Germline V gives CDR1 LNHDA, CDR2 SQIVND (reference sequence). Here the CDR3 DNA reads TGTGCCAGTAGTACCTCCGGGACAGGGGGCAAGTCAGGTTCACCCCTCCACTTT. Protein sequence: CASSTSGTGGKSGSPLHF.

The chain combines TRBV25-1 with TRBJ2-2, with 9 bases that match TRBD1. Germline values: CDR1 MGHDK, CDR2 SYGVNS. J gave up 4 bases and V 0 bases, and 3 bases lay outside the gene matches. CDR3 size: 16 residues. CDR3 sequence: CASSEYGTGSTGELFF. Here the CDR3 DNA reads TGTGCCAGCAGTGAATACGGGACAGGGAGCACCGGGGAGCTGTTTTTT.

This clone was counted a few times. CDR3 bases: TGTGCCAGCAGTTTTGGGCGGAGGGACAATGAGCAGTTCTTC. Translation: CASSFGRRDNEQFF. This chain uses TRBV27 with TRBJ2-1, with D maybe TRBD2 (6 bases). The CDR3 has 14 amino acids. The germline V gene has CDR1 MNHEY and CDR2 SMNVEV (reference sequence). The V gene lost 3 bases and the J gene lost 5 bases, with 11 bases spanning the gap.

The chain uses TRBV29-1 and TRBJ2-7; tentatively, D is TRBD2 (5 bases). Trimming pared 3 bases from V and 3 bases from J, leaving 15 bases between. From germline, CDR1 is SQVTM and CDR2 ANQGSEA. The CDR3 has 14 residues. CDR3 region: CSVDRGSSGYEQYF. The CDR3 nucleotides are TGCAGCGTTGATCGGGGAAGCTCGGGCTACGAGCAGTACTTC.

The sample holds one count of this clone. The chain is built from TRBV9 and TRBJ2-3; 8 positions agree with TRBD1. Germline values: CDR1 SGDLS, CDR2 YYNGEE. The CDR3 is made up of 15 amino acids. V was clipped by 2 bases and J by 1 base; unmatched bases: 3. In DNA, the CDR3 is TGTGCCAGCAGCGTGGGGGGACAGGGCACAGATACGCAGTATTTT. Its protein is CASSVGGQGTDTQYF.

The J gene is TRBJ2-1, the V gene TRBV19; 9 nucleotides align to TRBD2. CDR1 and CDR2 from the germline V gene are LNHDA and SQIVND (reference sequence). The CDR3 runs to 15 residues. Trimming cost V 5 bases and J 6 bases; bases outside gene matches: 8. Here the CDR3 reads CASSPRTSVGNEQFF. In DNA form, the CDR3 reads TGTGCCAGTAGTCCACGGACTAGCGTAGGCAATGAGCAGTTCTTC.